This T cell receptor (beta chain) was retrieved from a study of control samples from healthy donors and cancer patients. Libraries were prepared by immunoSEQ multiplex PCR; TCRdb keeps only in-frame clonotypes and omits some of them. The sample lists tens of thousands of clones, over 75% occurring once. The CDR3 covers 16 residues. Trimming took off 5 bases at V and 0 bases at J, with 11 bases between the two ends. Germline lookup yields CDR1 SNHLY and CDR2 FYNNEI. This clone is deemed medium-sized (0.01 to 0.1%). This chain connects TRBV2 to TRBJ1-6, with D tentatively TRBD1 (6 bases). This receptor was identified in a woman aged 50 to 60 in good health. The sample was blood. The CDR3: CASSPGQSSYNSPLHF. The DNA of the CDR3 is TGTGCCAGCAGTCCTGGACAGAGCTCCTATAATTCACCCCTCCACTTT.